The T cell receptor beta chain described here comes from a study of OX40 agonist ivuxolimab in advanced cancers. The wider study: A diagnosis of hepatocellular carcinoma, melanoma, renal cell or head and neck cancer was present in dose-escalation patients.

In the case of this clone: Its specificity is not known.

Sequencing used immunoSEQ multiplex PCR; TCRdb keeps in-frame clones, though not all of them. Seen here are more than 60,000 clones, 84% observed once, and the top ten hold 3.5% to 4.5%. Study-level points and caveats: Dose levels from 0.1 to 3.0 mg/kg saw CD4+ and CD8+ blood T cells expand clonally by week 6. There were, on average, more expanded clones in CD8+ T cells than in CD4+.

The CDR3 has 12 amino acids. Germline V gene data show CDR1 as SNHLY and CDR2 as FYNNEI. Trimming took 9 bases from V and 6 from J; bases not matched to a gene: 3. The V call is TRBV2, the J call TRBJ1-4; 8 bases fit TRBD1. This receptor was taken from an adult with an advanced solid tumor such as melanoma, head and neck, liver or kidney cancer. The specimen comprised CD4+ or CD8+ T cells sorted from blood, sampled in a trial of the OX40 agonist ivuxolimab. This CDR3 reads CARGQDDEKLFF. The CDR3 DNA is TGTGCCAGGGGACAGGATGATGAAAAACTGTTTTTT.